The next 27 T cell receptor beta chains were all read from a single sample in a study of T cells after yellow fever vaccination (dated by TCRdb to about 2019). The library came from 5' RACE. The run used an Illumina HiSeq 2500. TCRdb reprocessing: public reads trimmed at Q25 with fastp, clones called with MiXCR, in-frame beta chains kept. One record per CDR3 amino acid sequence lists the most common genes and DNA. The table for this sample lists about 500,000 distinct CDR3 sequences; about 15% of them were counted only once. Around 16% of the sample rests with the top ten. Taken with the paper, the label for treatment or condition translates to: live attenuated yellow fever vaccine strain. The sequencing here drew on PBMCs, taken around 5 days after the first yellow fever vaccination. The receptors derive from a young man who received the YFV17D yellow fever vaccine.

This clonotype was recorded at least ten times. The J gene is TRBJ1-2, the V gene TRBV29-1; D may be TRBD1 (6 bases). CDR1 and CDR2 from the germline V gene are SQVTM and ANQGSEA. The CDR3 totals 15 residues. V shed 5 bases and J shed 4 bases, with 20 bases lying between them. CDR3 DNA: TGCAGCGTTTATTTTCGCGGGGGCGGTAGCTATGGCTACACCTTC. It is translated as CSVYFRGGGSYGYTF.

The chain is built from TRBV12-3 or TRBV12-4 and TRBJ1-1, with D maybe TRBD1 (5 bases). This CDR3 spans 18 amino acids. The germline V and J ends were trimmed by 5 bases and 1 base, with 23 bases remaining between them. The CDR3 DNA reads TGTGCCAGCAGTCCCCGGGGGGGACTTGGGGCCGCGAACACTGAAGCTTTCTTT. It encodes CASSPRGGLGAANTEAFF.

The gene calls are TRBV4-3 and TRBJ2-3; TRBD2 is a possible D gene (6 bases). V was shortened by 3 bases and J by 4 bases, with 14 bases between the two germline ends. Germline CDR1 reads LGHNA; CDR2 reads YSLEER. This CDR3 has 15 amino acids. The CDR3, as DNA: TGCGCCAGCAGCCAGCTACGGGGGAGAGCAGATACGCAGTATTTT. Its translation is CASSQLRGRADTQYF.

This clonotype came up a few times. The chain links TRBV13 to TRBJ1-2; weak D call: TRBD1 (5 bases). The germline V gene has CDR1 PRHDT and CDR2 FYEKMQ (reference sequence). This CDR3 has 14 residues. V lost 5 bases to trimming and J lost 2 bases, with 12 bases between them. In DNA, the CDR3 is TGTGCCAGCAGCGCCCAGGGTGACAACTATGGCTACACCTTC. This encodes CASSAQGDNYGYTF.

This clonotype was seen a handful of times. The chain employs TRBV5-6 and TRBJ2-7; a weak D match, TRBD1 (6 bases). The CDR3 has 14 residues. V was trimmed by 3 bases and J by 2 bases, leaving 12 bases between them. Germline V gene lookup returns CDR1 SGHDT and CDR2 YYEEEE. CDR3 region: CASSSRTDAYEQYV. In DNA form, the CDR3 reads TGTGCCAGCAGCTCGCGGACAGACGCCTACGAGCAGTACGTC.

This chain connects TRBV19 to TRBJ2-5; tentatively, D is TRBD2 (5 bases). The CDR3 length is 14 residues. Germline assignment: CDR1 LNHDA and CDR2 SQIVND (reference sequence). V dropped 2 bases and J dropped 4 bases, with 11 bases sitting between them. The CDR3 is CASSISTRIETQYF. The CDR3 DNA sequence: TGTGCCAGTAGTATAAGCACTAGAATAGAGACCCAGTACTTC.

This clonotype was counted a few times. The rearrangement uses TRBV4-1 and TRBJ1-1, with 9 bases lining up with TRBD1. The trim removed 3 bases at V and 9 bases at J, leaving 11 bases unmatched. The CDR3 contains 15 residues. Per germline, CDR1 MGHRA and CDR2 YSYEKL. Written as DNA, the CDR3 is TGCGCCAGCAGCCATCCCGTCCGGGACAGGGTCCAAGCTTTCTTT. Translation gives CASSHPVRDRVQAFF.

The J gene is TRBJ1-1, the V gene TRBV7-8, with D possibly matching TRBD1 (6 bases). This CDR3 spans 16 amino acids. CDR1 and CDR2 (germline): SGHVS, FQNEAQ. V was trimmed by 4 bases and J by 1 base, leaving 16 bases between them. The CDR3 coding sequence is TGTGCCAGCAGCTCCTACAGGGCAGCGGCGAACACTGAAGCTTTCTTT. Its translation: CASSSYRAAANTEAFF.

The chain couples TRBV2 to TRBJ2-5; D unresolved. Germline V CDR1 and CDR2: SNHLY, FYNNEI. This CDR3 comprises 15 residues. Trimming shortened V by 2 bases and J by 6 bases, and 16 bases separated the two germline ends. CDR3 residues: CASSESFGYKQTQYF. As DNA, the CDR3 is TGTGCCAGCAGTGAAAGCTTCGGGTATAAGCAGACCCAGTACTTC.

This rearrangement joins TRBV19 to TRBJ2-1, with 10 nucleotides matching TRBD1. The CDR3 runs 15 residues. The junction had 10 bases not matched to a gene; V was cut back by 6 bases and J by 8 bases. The germline CDR1 and CDR2 sequences are LNHDA and SQIVND (reference sequence). The CDR3 DNA is TGTGCCAGTAGCCGGGGACAGGGGACTGTCTATGAGCAGTTCTTC. Its translation is CASSRGQGTVYEQFF.

This clonotype was recorded a few times. This chain uses TRBV6-5 with TRBJ1-2; D possibly corresponds to TRBD1 (5 bases). V lost 2 bases to trimming and J lost 8 bases, with 12 bases between them. Germline loops: CDR1 MNHEY, CDR2 SVGAGI. CDR3 length: 13 amino acids. The CDR3 sequence: CASSYRGVGGYTF. CDR3 nucleotide sequence: TGTGCCAGCAGTTACCGGGGGGTTGGCGGCTACACCTTC.

This clonotype was counted between two and nine times. This sequence joins TRBV19 and TRBJ1-5; D gene uncertain. This CDR3 is built from 12 residues. CDR1 is LNHDA and CDR2 is SQIVND in the germline V gene (reference sequence). Deletions cut 6 bases from V and 3 bases from J, with 6 bases between. The CDR3 reads CASRGLNQPQHF. The DNA of the CDR3 is TGTGCCAGTAGGGGCCTCAATCAGCCCCAGCATTTT.

V is TRBV18 and J is TRBJ2-7; D possibly corresponds to TRBD2 (5 bases). The V end was cut by 3 bases, the J end by 2 bases, with 14 bases between. The length of the CDR3 is 15 residues. The germline CDR1 and CDR2 sequences are KGHSH and LQKENI. The CDR3 DNA follows: TGTGCCAGCTCACCCCCGTGGGGAGAAGCCTACGAGCAGTACTTC. Its protein is CASSPPWGEAYEQYF.

The CDR3 loop is CASSQEVRDQPQHF. CDR3 bases: TGTGCCAGCAGCCAAGAGGTCAGGGATCAGCCCCAGCATTTT. This chain uses TRBV3-1 with TRBJ1-5; TRBD1 might be the D (5 bases). Germline V gene sequence: CDR1 LGHDT, CDR2 YNNKEL (reference sequence). This CDR3 is 14 amino acids long. With 0 bases removed from V and 5 bases from J, the gap between germline ends came to 8 bases.

The gene calls are TRBV5-1 and TRBJ2-3; the match to TRBD2 covers 7 bases. CDR3 size: 15 residues. From germline, CDR1 is SGHRS and CDR2 YFSETQ. V lost 5 bases, J lost 0 bases, and 6 bases stayed unmatched. DNA of the CDR3: TGCGCCAGCAGATCCCTAGCGGAGAGCACAGATACGCAGTATTTT. Translation gives CASRSLAESTDTQYF.

The chain carries TRBV12-3 or TRBV12-4 and TRBJ2-2; 9 nucleotides line up with TRBD1. Unmatched junction bases numbered 19, after V lost 6 bases and J lost 5 bases. The CDR3 is 19 residues long. CDR3 protein: CASRPAPGGRGTGTGELFF. The CDR3 nucleotides are TGTGCCAGCAGACCCGCACCGGGGGGCCGAGGGACAGGGACCGGGGAGCTGTTTTTT.

This clonotype was seen a handful of times. The J gene is TRBJ2-1, the V gene TRBV19, with 11 bases lining up with TRBD2. J was trimmed by 0 bases and V by 3 bases; bases with no gene match: 7. The CDR3 is 18 amino acids. Germline values: CDR1 LNHDA, CDR2 SQIVND (reference sequence). CDR3: CASSIGLAGGSSYNEQFF. CDR3 coding DNA: TGTGCCAGTAGTATCGGTCTAGCGGGGGGTTCCTCCTACAATGAGCAGTTCTTC.

The chain is built from TRBV6-5 and TRBJ1-5, with TRBD1 matching 7 bases. The junction had 3 bases not matched to a gene; V was cut back by 6 bases and J by 1 base. The CDR3 is 14 amino acids. Germline V gives CDR1 MNHEY, CDR2 SVGAGI. CDR3 sequence reads: CASRGDSSNQPQHF. Here the CDR3 DNA reads TGTGCCAGCAGAGGGGACAGCAGCAATCAGCCCCAGCATTTT.

The chain couples TRBV5-1 to TRBJ2-5, with TRBD1 matching over 7 bases. Germline CDR1 SGHRS, CDR2 YFSETQ. This CDR3 has 14 residues. Germline trimming cut 3 bases from V and 3 bases from J; bases unmatched to any gene: 5. Here the CDR3 DNA reads TGCGCCAGCAGCTCGGGGACAGTGGAAGAGACCCAGTACTTC. It codes for CASSSGTVEETQYF. Looking up the rest from reference TRBV5-1 and TRBJ2-5 gives the full variable domain: KAGVTQTPRYLIKTRGQQVTLSCSPISGHRSVSWYQQTPGQGLQFLFEYFSETQRNKGNFPGRFSGRQFSNSRSEMNVSTLELGDSALYLCASSSGTVEETQYFGPGTRLLVL.

This clonotype was seen at least ten times. The chain is built from TRBV9 and TRBJ2-2; 9 positions match TRBD2. Looked up from germline, CDR1 is SGDLS and CDR2 is YYNGEE. Trimming removed 4 bases from V and 4 bases from J; junction bases left unmatched: 8. This CDR3 comprises 16 residues. CDR3 region: CASSNSAGGFTGELFF. CDR3 in DNA: TGTGCCAGCAGCAATTCAGCGGGGGGTTTCACCGGGGAGCTGTTTTTT.

The CDR3 loop is CSARYSGGDNNEQFF. CDR3 nucleotides: TGCAGTGCTAGATATAGCGGGGGGGATAACAATGAGCAGTTCTTC. The chain employs TRBV20-1 and TRBJ2-1; TRBD2 matches at 11 bases. The V and J ends lost 2 bases and 5 bases, in that order; junction bases with no gene match: 5. The germline CDR1 and CDR2 sequences are DFQATT and SNEGSKA (reference sequence). The CDR3 runs 15 residues.

This clonotype was observed a few times. The chain is built from TRBV19 and TRBJ2-1, with D maybe TRBD1 (5 bases). Germline V gives CDR1 LNHDA, CDR2 SQIVND (reference sequence). Trimming shortened V by 4 bases and J by 0 bases, and 10 bases separated the two germline ends. The CDR3 sequence is 15 residues long. CDR3 sequence (DNA): TGTGCCAGTAGTAGACAGTCTAGCTCCTACAATGAGCAGTTCTTC. Its protein product is CASSRQSSSYNEQFF.

For the CDR3, the DNA is TGTGCCAGCAGTTTCACAGATACGCAGCATTTT. It is translated as CASSFTDTQHF. The chain recombines TRBV12-3 or TRBV12-4 with TRBJ2-3; D remains unclear. With the DNA end fitting TRBJ1-5 better, the J assignment may be wrong. The CDR3 sequence is 11 residues long.

This clonotype appeared a few times. The chain carries TRBV28 and TRBJ1-1; 9 bases map to TRBD1. V shed 5 bases and J 4 bases; nucleotides not matched to a gene: 11. CDR3 length equals 16 residues. Germline V CDR1 and CDR2: MDHEN, SYDVKM. DNA of the CDR3: TGTGCCAGCAGTACCCGGACAGGGGTGATATCCACTGAAGCTTTCTTT. Translated, it gives CASSTRTGVISTEAFF.

This clonotype was seen a few times. The chain employs TRBV7-6 and TRBJ2-3; TRBD2 agrees at 8 bases. Looked up from germline, CDR1 is SGHVS and CDR2 is FNYEAQ. With 5 bases clipped from V and 6 bases from J, the junction kept 16 bases outside the gene matches. The CDR3 runs to 17 residues. The CDR3 DNA reads TGTGCCAGCAGCATACACCGGGACCGCGGGGGGTCCGATACGCAGTATTTT. Protein product: CASSIHRDRGGSDTQYF.

The table lists this clonotype with a few counts. The chain recombines TRBV6-5 with TRBJ1-4; no reliable D call. Trimming shortened V by 1 base and J by 8 bases, and 11 bases separated the two germline ends. CDR3 length: 14 amino acids. CDR1 is MNHEY, CDR2 SVGAGI, per germline. CDR3 sequence: CASSYFPLGEKLFF. The CDR3 region has the DNA TGTGCCAGCAGTTACTTCCCCCTCGGGGAAAAACTGTTTTTT.

The table lists this clonotype with a few counts. The V call is TRBV24-1, the J call TRBJ2-1; a weak D match, TRBD1 (5 bases). This CDR3 has 11 amino acids. V lost 2 bases and J lost 15, with 10 bases in between. CDR1 is KGHDR, CDR2 SFDVKD, per germline. As DNA, the CDR3 is TGTGCCACCAGTGATTCCAGGGTCCGGTTCTTC. It encodes CATSDSRVRFF.